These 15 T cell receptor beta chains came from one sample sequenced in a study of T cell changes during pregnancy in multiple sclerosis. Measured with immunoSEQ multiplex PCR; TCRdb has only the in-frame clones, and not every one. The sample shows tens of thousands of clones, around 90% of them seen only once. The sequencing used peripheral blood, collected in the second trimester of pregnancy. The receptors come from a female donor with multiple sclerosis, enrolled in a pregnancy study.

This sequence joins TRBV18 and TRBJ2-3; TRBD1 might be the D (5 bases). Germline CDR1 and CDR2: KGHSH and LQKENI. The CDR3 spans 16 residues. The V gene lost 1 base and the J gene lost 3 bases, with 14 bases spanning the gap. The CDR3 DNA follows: TGTGCCAGCTCACCACTCGGACAAGGCAAGACAGATACGCAGTATTTT. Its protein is CASSPLGQGKTDTQYF.

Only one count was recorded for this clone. The CDR3 DNA reads as TGCGCCAGCAGCCATCGAACACTAGCGGGGGGGGGCAATGAGCAGTTCTTC. It encodes CASSHRTLAGGGNEQFF. The chain employs TRBV4-3 and TRBJ2-1, with TRBD2 identical over 13 bases. Germline trimming cut 3 bases from V and 6 bases from J; bases unmatched to any gene: 8. The CDR3 consists of 17 residues. Germline V gene data show CDR1 as LGHNA and CDR2 as YSLEER.

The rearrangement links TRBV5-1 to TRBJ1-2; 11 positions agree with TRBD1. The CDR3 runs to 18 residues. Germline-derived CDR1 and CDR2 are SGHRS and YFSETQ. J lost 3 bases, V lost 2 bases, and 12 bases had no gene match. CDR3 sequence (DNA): TGCGCCAGCAGCTTAAGGCGGGGACAGGGGGTAATGGACTATGGCTACACCTTC. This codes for CASSLRRGQGVMDYGYTF.

The CDR3 region has the DNA TGTGCCAGCTCACGTAACATGAACACTGAAGCTTTCTTT. It is translated as CASSRNMNTEAFF. J is TRBJ1-1 and V is TRBV18, with D unresolved. The length of the CDR3 is 13 residues. V dropped 4 bases and J dropped 0 bases, with 6 bases sitting between them. Germline CDR1 KGHSH, CDR2 LQKENI. Filled out from reference TRBV18 and TRBJ1-1, the complete variable domain reads NAGVMQNPRHLVRRRGQEARLRCSPMKGHSHVYWYRQLPEEGLKFMVYLQKENIIDESGMPKERFSAEFPKEGPSILRIQQVVRGDSAAYFCASSRNMNTEAFFGQGTRLTVV.

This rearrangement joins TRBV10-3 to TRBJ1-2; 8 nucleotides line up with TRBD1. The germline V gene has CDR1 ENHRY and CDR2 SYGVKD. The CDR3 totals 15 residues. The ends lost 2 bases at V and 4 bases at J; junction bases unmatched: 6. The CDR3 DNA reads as TGTGCCATCAGTGAGGCAGGGGGCCCAACCTATGGCTACACCTTC. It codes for CAISEAGGPTYGYTF.

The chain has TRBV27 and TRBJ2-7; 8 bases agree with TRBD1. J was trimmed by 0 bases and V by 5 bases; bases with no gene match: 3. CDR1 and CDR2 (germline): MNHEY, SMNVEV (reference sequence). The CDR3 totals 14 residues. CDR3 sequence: CASSRTGTSYEQYF. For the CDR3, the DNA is TGTGCCAGCAGTCGGACAGGGACCTCCTACGAGCAGTACTTC.

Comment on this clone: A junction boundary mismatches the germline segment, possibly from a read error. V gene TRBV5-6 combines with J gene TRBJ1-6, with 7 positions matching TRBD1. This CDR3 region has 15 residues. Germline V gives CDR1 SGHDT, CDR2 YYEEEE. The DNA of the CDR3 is TGTGCCAGCAGCTCCGGGACAGCCTACAATTCACCCCTCCACTTT. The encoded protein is CASSSGTAYNSPLHF.

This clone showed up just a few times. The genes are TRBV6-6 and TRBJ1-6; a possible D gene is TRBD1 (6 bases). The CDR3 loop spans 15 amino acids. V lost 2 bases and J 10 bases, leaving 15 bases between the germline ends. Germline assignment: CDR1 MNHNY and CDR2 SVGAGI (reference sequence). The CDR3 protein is CASSYKQGLDSPLHF. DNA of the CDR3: TGTGCCAGCAGTTACAAACAGGGTTTAGACTCACCCCTCCACTTT.

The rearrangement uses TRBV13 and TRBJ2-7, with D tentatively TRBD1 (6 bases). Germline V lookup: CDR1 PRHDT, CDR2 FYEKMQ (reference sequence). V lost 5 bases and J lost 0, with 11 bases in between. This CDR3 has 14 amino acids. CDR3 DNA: TGTGCCAGCAGCCCCGAGGACAGCTCCTACGAGCAGTACTTC. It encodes CASSPEDSSYEQYF.

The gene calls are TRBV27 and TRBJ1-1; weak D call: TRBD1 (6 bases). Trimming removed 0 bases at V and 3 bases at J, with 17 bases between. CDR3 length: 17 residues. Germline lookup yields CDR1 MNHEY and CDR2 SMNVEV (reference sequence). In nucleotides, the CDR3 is TGTGCCAGCAGTTTATCGATCCAGGGAAGGGGGTACACTGAAGCTTTCTTT. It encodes CASSLSIQGRGYTEAFF.

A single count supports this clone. CDR3 nucleotide sequence: TGTGCCACCAGCAAAAACAGGGGATTTAATGAAAAACTGTTTTTT. Protein sequence: CATSKNRGFNEKLFF. This chain uses TRBV15 with TRBJ1-4; TRBD1 agrees at 7 bases. The CDR3 is made up of 15 amino acids. J gave up 4 bases and V 4 bases, and 6 bases lay outside the gene matches. Per germline, CDR1 LNHNV and CDR2 YYDKDF (reference sequence).

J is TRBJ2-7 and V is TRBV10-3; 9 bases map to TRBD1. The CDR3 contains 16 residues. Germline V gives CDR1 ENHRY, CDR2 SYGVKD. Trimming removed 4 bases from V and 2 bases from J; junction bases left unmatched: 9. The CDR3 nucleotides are TGTGCCATCAGTGTCACCCGGACAGGGGAAACCTACGAGCAGTACTTC. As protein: CAISVTRTGETYEQYF.

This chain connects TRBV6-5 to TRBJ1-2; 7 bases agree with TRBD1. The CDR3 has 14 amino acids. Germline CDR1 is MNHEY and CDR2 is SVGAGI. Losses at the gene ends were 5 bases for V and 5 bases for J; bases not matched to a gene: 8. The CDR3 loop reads CASSPGQDWYGYTF. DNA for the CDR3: TGTGCCAGCAGTCCTGGACAGGACTGGTATGGCTACACCTTC.

The CDR3 bases are TGTGCCAGCAGTAGGGGTTTGAGCACAGATACGCAGTATTTT. Translated: CASSRGLSTDTQYF. J is TRBJ2-3 and V is TRBV2, with a tentative D call TRBD1 (5 bases). Between the trimmed V and J ends, which lost 5 bases and 0 bases, there was a span of 9 bases. The CDR3 spans 14 residues. Germline loops: CDR1 SNHLY, CDR2 FYNNEI.

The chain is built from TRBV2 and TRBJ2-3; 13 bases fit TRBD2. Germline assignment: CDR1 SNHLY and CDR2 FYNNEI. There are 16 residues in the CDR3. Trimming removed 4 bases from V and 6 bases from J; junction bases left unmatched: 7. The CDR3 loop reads CASSGPGLAGWDTQYF. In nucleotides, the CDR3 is TGTGCCAGCAGTGGTCCGGGACTAGCGGGATGGGATACGCAGTATTTT.